This TCR beta chain was recovered during a study of T cell repertoires in cytomegalovirus infection (dated by TCRdb to between 2017 and 2020). Describing the broader study: The HLA type of each donor mattered for the analysis, because public TCR beta signatures pointed to carriage of CMV infection along with the matching HLA type. Points the paper makes about the study in general: In both this cohort and an independent cohort of 300 to 450 donors, the cumulative frequency of public TCR beta family members distinguished carriers of CMV infection plus the relevant HLA type. The ex vivo response was dominated by HLA-C-restricted CMV-specific TCR beta clonotypes, which also provided the single most frequent clonotype in two of eight donors.

On this clonotype itself: Its antigen is unknown. Base qualities are not at hand, and no much larger clone is one base apart.

Between the V and J ends, shortened by 5 bases and 8 bases respectively, the junction contains 15 bases. CDR1 and CDR2 (MDHEN, SYDVKM) derive from the germline V gene. The CDR3 numbers 13 residues from cysteine through phenylalanine. CDR3 DNA is the only sequence kept; it has 39 bases, read in frame from the first base. This sample was sequenced with an Illumina HiSeq 1500. TCRdb passed the public sequencing reads through fastp at Q25 and MiXCR, retaining productive beta sequences. CDR3 protein sequences are deduplicated, and each keeps its most common genes and DNA. Across this sample there are about 360,000 distinct CDR3 sequences, with about a sixth seen only once. Of the sample, approximately 10% is held by the ten largest clones.

Sequenced sample: PBMCs. The rearrangement combines TRBV28 with TRBJ1-2, with the D gene uncertain. The receptor's source is a human donor in good health (CMV status not recorded). Some clones in this sample may be carry-over from other donors' samples. The CDR3 protein: CASSLRTGVGYTF. The DNA sequence is TGTGCCAGCAGTCTCAGGACGGGTGTAGGCTACACCTTC.